This T cell receptor beta chain was sequenced in a study of T cells expressing NK-cell markers. Study background: All TCR beta repertoires analysed originated from sorted CD3+CD56+NKG2C+, CD3+CD56+NKG2C- and CD3+CD56-NKG2C+ T cells. HCMV seropositivity characterized seven of the eight sequenced donors, and seronegativity one.

After re-calling the 5' RACE reads, TCRdb lists one entry per CDR3 protein, DNA absent. The listing records approximately 420,000 distinct CDR3 sequences. A remark on this clonotype: Antigen unknown.

General study results and limits: Also leading the CD3+CD56-NKG2C+ fraction in several donors were these clonotypes.

The germline CDR1 and CDR2 sequences are MNHEY and SVGAGI. The CDR3 loop spans 14 amino acids. This receptor was obtained from a woman between 50 and 59 years old in good health. J is TRBJ1-2 and V is TRBV6-5; the TCRdb call, TRBD1, lacks DNA for checking. The sequenced material came from blood T cells: a sorted CD56 or NKG2C T cell subset, CD4+ or CD8+ T cells, or bulk PBMC T cells (not recorded which). The CDR3 sequence: CASSRQGAGYGYTF.